This T cell receptor beta chain originates from a study of human T cells and chemical hapten exposure. On the study more broadly: Small pooled library volume differences chiefly drove per-sample TCR yield variation.

Per the study methods: TCRs per sample had a median of approximately 96,000 and ranged from roughly 20,000 to 690,600. TCRdb independently ran MiXCR on the RACE reads; one entry per CDR3 protein. The authors' filters were not applied to this entry. Seen here are 85,000 to 130,000 distinct CDR3 sequences, 9% to 15% observed once, and the top ten hold around 1.5%. The germline V gene has CDR1 SGHAT and CDR2 FQNNGV. The ends lost 4 bases at V and 1 base at J; junction bases unmatched: 6. This CDR3 contains 15 residues. Described time point: pre-sensitization, week 0. Treatment given: therapeutic diphenylcyclopropenone sensitization with weekly scalp DPC. Blood draws preceded each patch test application. The total RNA was obtained from whole blood that was not fractionated.

The chain uses TRBV11-2 and TRBJ2-5, with 7 bases fitting TRBD2. This sequence was found in a woman aged 50 to 60 with alopecia areata. Some clones in this sample may be carry-over from other donors' samples. The sample was whole blood, taken in connection with sensitization to the hapten diphenylcyclopropenone (DPC). The CDR3 coding sequence is TGTGCCAGCAGCTCCACGGGGGGATCCCAAGAGACCCAGTACTTC. Translation gives CASSSTGGSQETQYF.